The source of this TCR beta chain is a study of OX40 agonist ivuxolimab in advanced cancers. Study findings and constraints: Researchers did not establish what antigens the expanded peripheral T cells target. Low normalized T-cell clonal expansion also characterized some of the nonresponders. Partial responders receiving 0.1-3.0 mg/kg showed among the lowest clonal expansion.

This CDR3 spans 14 amino acids. Germline-derived CDR1 and CDR2 are SSHAT and FNYEAQ (reference sequence). In regard to this clone: Its target is not known. A junction boundary mismatches the germline segment, possibly from a read error.

Sequencing used immunoSEQ multiplex PCR; TCRdb keeps in-frame clones, though not all of them. The sample lists some 82,000 clones; 94% were seen once. The sample was CD4+ or CD8+ T cells sorted from blood, taken in a trial of the OX40 agonist ivuxolimab. The chain couples TRBV7-7 to TRBJ2-7; D may be TRBD2 (5 bases). This TCR was recovered from an adult with an advanced solid tumor such as melanoma, head and neck, liver or kidney cancer. The CDR3 reads CASSYRTGSYEQYF. CDR3 sequence (DNA): TGTGCTAGCAGCTACAGAACGGGATCCTACGAGCAGTACTTC.